This T cell receptor (beta chain) was identified during a study of cytomegalovirus exposure and HLA in healthy donors. Whole-study results and caveats: Accounts indicate the classifier identified cytomegalovirus status with strong specificity and sensitivity. The finding came from a later analysis; first-cohort TCR clusters tended to co-occur in the 120 or so validation repertoires.

The donors were in the roughly 120-subject validation cohort, distinct from the approximately 730-subject first cohort. Trimming shortened V by 5 bases and J by 5 bases, and 10 bases separated the two germline ends. Per the germline V gene, CDR1 is LNHDA and CDR2 is SQIVND (reference sequence). The CDR3 totals 13 residues. Comments on this clone: Its antigen remains unknown.

Data came from immunoSEQ multiplex PCR; TCRdb stores just in-frame clones and leaves some out. The data show tens of thousands of clones, roughly 83% seen once. Sample: PBMCs. The TCR was taken from a woman aged 18-35 years in good health and CMV-seropositive. V is TRBV19 and J is TRBJ2-1; D gene unclear. The CDR3 reads CASSFYSNNEQFF. In nucleotides, the CDR3 is TGTGCCAGTAGTTTTTACAGTAACAATGAGCAGTTCTTC.